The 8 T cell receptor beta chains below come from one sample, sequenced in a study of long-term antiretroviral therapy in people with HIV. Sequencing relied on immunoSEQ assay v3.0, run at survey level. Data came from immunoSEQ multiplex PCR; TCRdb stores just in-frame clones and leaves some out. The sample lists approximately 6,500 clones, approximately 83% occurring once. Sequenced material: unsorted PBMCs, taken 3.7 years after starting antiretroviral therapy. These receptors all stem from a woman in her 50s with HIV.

This CDR3 is CASAPSGSTDTQYF. The CDR3 DNA is TGTGCTAGTGCCCCTAGCGGTAGCACAGATACGCAGTATTTT. V and J are TRBV12-5 and TRBJ2-3; 7 bases align to TRBD2. The V segment lost 7 bases and the J segment 0 bases; nucleotides outside the gene matches: 4. The CDR3 is 14 residues long. From germline, CDR1 is LGHNT and CDR2 FRNRAP.

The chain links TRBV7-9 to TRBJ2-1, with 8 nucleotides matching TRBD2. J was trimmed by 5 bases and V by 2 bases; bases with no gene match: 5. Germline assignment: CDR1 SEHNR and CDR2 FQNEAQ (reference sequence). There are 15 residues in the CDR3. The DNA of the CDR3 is TGTGCCAGCAGCTTACGTCGGGAGGGTCACAATGAGCAGTTCTTC. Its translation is CASSLRREGHNEQFF.

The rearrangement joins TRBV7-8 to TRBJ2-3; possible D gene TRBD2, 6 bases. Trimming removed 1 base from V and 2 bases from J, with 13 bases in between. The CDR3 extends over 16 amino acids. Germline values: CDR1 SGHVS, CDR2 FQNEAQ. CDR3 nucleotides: TGTGCCAGCAGCTTAGAGGCGGGATGGGACACAGATACGCAGTATTTT. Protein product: CASSLEAGWDTDTQYF.

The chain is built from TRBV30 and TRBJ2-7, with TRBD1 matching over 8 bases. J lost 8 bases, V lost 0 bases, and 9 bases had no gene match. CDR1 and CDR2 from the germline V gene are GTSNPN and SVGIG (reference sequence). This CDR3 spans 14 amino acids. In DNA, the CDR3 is TGTGCCTGGAGTGTACAGGGGGGAGGCTCCCAGCAGTACTTC. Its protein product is CAWSVQGGGSQQYF.

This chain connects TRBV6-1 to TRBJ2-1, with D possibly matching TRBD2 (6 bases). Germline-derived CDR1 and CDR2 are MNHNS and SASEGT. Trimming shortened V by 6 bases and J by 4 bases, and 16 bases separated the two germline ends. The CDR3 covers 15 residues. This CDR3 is CASRPEGIGYNEQFF. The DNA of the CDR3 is TGTGCCAGCAGGCCGGAGGGGATAGGGTACAATGAGCAGTTCTTC.

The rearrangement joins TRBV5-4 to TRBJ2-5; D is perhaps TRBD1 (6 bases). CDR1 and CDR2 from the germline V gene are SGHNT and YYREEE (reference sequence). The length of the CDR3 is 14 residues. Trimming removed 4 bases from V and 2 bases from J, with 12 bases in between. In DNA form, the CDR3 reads TGTGCCAGCAGCCGACAGGAAGTACAAGAGACCCAGTACTTC. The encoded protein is CASSRQEVQETQYF.

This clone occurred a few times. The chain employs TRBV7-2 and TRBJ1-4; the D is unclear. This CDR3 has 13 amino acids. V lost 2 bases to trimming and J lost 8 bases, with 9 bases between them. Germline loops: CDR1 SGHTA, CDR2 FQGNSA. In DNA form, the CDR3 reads TGTGCCAGCAGCTTACAACCCCTGGAAAAACTGTTTTTT. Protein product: CASSLQPLEKLFF.

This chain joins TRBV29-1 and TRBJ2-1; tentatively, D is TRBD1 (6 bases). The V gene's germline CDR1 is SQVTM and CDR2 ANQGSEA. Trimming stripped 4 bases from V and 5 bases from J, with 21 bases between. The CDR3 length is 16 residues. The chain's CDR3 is CSVVTTQQGINNEQFF. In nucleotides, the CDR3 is TGCAGCGTTGTAACGACACAGCAGGGGATCAACAATGAGCAGTTCTTC.